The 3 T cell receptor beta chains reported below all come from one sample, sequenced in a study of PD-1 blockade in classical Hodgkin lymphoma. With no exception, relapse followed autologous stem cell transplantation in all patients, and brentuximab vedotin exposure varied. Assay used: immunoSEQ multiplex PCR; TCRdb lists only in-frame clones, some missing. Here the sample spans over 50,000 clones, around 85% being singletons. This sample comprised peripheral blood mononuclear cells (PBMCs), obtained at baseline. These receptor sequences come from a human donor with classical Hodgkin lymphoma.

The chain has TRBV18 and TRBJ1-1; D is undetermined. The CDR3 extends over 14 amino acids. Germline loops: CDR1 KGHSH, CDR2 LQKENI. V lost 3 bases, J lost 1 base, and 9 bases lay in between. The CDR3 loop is CASSPRGANTEAFF. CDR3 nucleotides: TGTGCCAGCTCACCCCGGGGAGCGAACACTGAAGCTTTCTTT.

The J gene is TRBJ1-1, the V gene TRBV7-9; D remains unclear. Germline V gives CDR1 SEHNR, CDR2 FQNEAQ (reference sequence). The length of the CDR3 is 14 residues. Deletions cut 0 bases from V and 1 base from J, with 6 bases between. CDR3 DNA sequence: TGTGCCAGCAGCTTAGCCCCGCGGAACACTGAAGCTTTCTTT. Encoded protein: CASSLAPRNTEAFF. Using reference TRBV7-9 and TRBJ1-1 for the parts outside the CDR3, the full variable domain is DTGVSQNPRHKITKRGQNVTFRCDPISEHNRLYWYRQTLGQGPEFLTYFQNEAQLEKSRLLSDRFSAERPKGSFSTLEIQRTEQGDSAMYLCASSLAPRNTEAFFGQGTRLTVV.

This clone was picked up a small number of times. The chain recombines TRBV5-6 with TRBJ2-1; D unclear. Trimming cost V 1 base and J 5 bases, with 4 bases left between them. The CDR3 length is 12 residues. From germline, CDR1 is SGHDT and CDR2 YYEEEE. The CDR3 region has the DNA TGTGCCAGCAGCTTGCCGAACAATGAGCAGTTCTTC. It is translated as CASSLPNNEQFF.